This T cell receptor (beta chain) stems from a study of T cells in Graves' hyperthyroidism and ophthalmopathy. Regions amplified from RNA transcripts were the TCR beta CDR3 regions. First-round RT-PCR targeting the TCR CDR3 was performed with the HTBI primer set. TCRdb processed the multiplex PCR reads anew with MiXCR; each CDR3 protein has one entry. The sample has around 600,000 distinct CDR3 sequences, 45% seen once. The CDR3 extends over 13 amino acids. Per the germline V gene, CDR1 is SQVTM and CDR2 is ANQGSEA. Germline trimming cut 6 bases from V and 7 bases from J; bases unmatched to any gene: 5.

The TCR was taken from an adult man with Graves' disease, either hyperthyroidism or ophthalmopathy (not recorded which). The rearrangement links TRBV29-1 to TRBJ1-4, with 10 bases aligning to TRBD1. The specimen sequenced was peripheral blood or thyroid tissue (not recorded which). The CDR3 sequence: CSVGTGAIEKLFF. In nucleotides, the CDR3 is TGCAGCGTGGGGACAGGGGCAATTGAAAAACTGTTTTTT. The variable domain in full, with the rest retrieved from reference TRBV29-1 and TRBJ1-4, is SAVISQKPSRDICQRGTSLTIQCQVDSQVTMMFWYRQQPGQSLTLIATANQGSEATYESGFVIDKFPISRPNLTFSTLTVSNMSPEDSSIYLCSVGTGAIEKLFFGSGTQLSVL.